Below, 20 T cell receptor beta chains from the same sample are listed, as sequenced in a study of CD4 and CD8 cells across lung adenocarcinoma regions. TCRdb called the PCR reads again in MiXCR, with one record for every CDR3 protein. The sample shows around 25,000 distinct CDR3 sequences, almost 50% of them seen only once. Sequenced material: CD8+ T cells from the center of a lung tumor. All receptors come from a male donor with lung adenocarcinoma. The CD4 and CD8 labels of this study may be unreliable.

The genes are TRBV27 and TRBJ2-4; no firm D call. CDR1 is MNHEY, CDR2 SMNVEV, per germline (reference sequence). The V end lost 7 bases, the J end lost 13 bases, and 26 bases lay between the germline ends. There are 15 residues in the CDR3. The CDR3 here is CASKPRLGARNTQYF. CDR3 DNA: TGTGCCAGCAAACCGAGGCTTGGAGCCAGAAATACGCAGTACTTC.

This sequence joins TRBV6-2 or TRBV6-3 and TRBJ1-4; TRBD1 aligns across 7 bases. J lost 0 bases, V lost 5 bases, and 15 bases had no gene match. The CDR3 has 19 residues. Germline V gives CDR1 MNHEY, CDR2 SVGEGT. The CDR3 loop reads CASSPGTEYRGTTNEKLFF. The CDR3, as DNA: TGTGCCAGCAGTCCCGGGACAGAGTATCGGGGCACAACTAATGAAAAACTGTTTTTT.

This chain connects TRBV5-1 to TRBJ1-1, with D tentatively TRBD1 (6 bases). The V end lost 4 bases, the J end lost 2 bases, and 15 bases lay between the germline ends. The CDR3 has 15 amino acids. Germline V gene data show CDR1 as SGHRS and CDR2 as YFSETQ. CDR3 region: CASSQGQGFNTEAFF. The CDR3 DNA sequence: TGCGCCAGCAGCCAGGGGCAGGGCTTTAACACTGAAGCTTTCTTT. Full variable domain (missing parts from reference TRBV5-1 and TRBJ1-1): KAGVTQTPRYLIKTRGQQVTLSCSPISGHRSVSWYQQTPGQGLQFLFEYFSETQRNKGNFPGRFSGRQFSNSRSEMNVSTLELGDSALYLCASSQGQGFNTEAFFGQGTRLTVV.

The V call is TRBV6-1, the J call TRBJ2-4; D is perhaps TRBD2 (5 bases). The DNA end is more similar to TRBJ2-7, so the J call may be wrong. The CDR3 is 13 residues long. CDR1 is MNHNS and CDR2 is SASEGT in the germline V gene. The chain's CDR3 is CASSDGVSYEQYF. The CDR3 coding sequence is TGTGCCAGCAGTGACGGGGTTTCCTACGAGCAGTACTTC.

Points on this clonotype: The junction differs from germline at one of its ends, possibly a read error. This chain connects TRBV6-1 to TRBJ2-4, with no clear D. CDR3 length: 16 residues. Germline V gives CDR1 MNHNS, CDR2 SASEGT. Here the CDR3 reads CASSEAGMWARDTQYF. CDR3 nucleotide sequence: TGTGCCAGCAGTGAAGCGGGGATGTGGGCTAGGGATACGCAGTACTTT.

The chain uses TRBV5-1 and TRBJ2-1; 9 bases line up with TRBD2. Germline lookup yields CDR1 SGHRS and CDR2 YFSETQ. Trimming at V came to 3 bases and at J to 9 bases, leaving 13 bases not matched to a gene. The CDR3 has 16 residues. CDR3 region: CASSYGLVGLAREQFF. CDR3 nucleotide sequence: TGCGCCAGCAGCTATGGCCTCGTCGGACTAGCGCGTGAGCAGTTCTTC.

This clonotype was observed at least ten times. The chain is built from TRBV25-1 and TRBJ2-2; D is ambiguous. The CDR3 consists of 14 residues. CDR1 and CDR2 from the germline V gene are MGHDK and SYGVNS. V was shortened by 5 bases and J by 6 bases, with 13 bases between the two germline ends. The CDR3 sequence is CASSSQDGSGELFF. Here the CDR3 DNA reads TGTGCCAGCAGTAGTCAGGACGGTTCCGGGGAGCTGTTTTTT.

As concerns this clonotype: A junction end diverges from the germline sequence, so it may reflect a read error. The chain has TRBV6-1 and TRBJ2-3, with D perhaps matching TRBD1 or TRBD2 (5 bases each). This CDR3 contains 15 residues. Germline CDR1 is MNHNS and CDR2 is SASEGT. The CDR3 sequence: CGSSTGRRAADTQYF. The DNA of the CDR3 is TGTGGCAGCTCCACGGGGCGACGAGCGGCAGATACGCAGTATTTT.

Here the CDR3 DNA reads TGTGCCAGTAGTGCCGTTGTTGGGAAGACCCAGTACTTC. Protein: CASSAVVGKTQYF. The V and J genes are TRBV19 and TRBJ2-1; D gene ambiguous. The DNA end favors TRBJ2-5, so the J call may be wrong. This CDR3 comprises 13 residues. Germline CDR1 LNHDA, CDR2 SQIVND (reference sequence).

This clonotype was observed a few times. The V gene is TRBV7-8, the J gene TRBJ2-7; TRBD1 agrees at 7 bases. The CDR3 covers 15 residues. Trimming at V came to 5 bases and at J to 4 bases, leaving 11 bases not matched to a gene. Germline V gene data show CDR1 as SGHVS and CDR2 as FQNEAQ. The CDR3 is CASSRQGSGGYEQYF. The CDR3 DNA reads TGTGCCAGCAGCCGACAGGGTTCAGGGGGATACGAGCAGTACTTC.

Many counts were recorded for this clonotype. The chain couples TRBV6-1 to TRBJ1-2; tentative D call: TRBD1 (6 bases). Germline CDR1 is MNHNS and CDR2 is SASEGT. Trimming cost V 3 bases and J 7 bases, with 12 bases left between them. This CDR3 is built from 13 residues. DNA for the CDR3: TGTGCCAGCAGTGAGGGGGCCATTACTGGCTACACCTTC. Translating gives CASSEGAITGYTF.

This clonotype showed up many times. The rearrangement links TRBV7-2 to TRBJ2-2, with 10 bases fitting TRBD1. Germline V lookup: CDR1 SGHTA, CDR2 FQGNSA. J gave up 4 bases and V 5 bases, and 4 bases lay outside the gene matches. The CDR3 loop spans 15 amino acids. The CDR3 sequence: CASSTRTGGTGELFF. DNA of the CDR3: TGTGCCAGCAGCACTCGGACAGGGGGCACCGGGGAGCTGTTTTTT.

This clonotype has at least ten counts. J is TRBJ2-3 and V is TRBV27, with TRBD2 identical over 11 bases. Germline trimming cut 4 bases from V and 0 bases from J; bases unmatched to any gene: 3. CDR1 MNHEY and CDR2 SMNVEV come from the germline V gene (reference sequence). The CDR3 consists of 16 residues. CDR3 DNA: TGTGCCAGCAGTTCAAGGACTAGCGGGAGCACAGATACGCAGTATTTT. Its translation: CASSSRTSGSTDTQYF.

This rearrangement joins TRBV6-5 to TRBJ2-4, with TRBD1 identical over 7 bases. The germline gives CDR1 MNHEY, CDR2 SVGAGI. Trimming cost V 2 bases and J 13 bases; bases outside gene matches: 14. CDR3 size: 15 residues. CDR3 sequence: CASSYGTATKNTQYF. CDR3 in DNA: TGTGCCAGCAGTTACGGGACAGCCACCAAAAATACGCAGTACTTC.

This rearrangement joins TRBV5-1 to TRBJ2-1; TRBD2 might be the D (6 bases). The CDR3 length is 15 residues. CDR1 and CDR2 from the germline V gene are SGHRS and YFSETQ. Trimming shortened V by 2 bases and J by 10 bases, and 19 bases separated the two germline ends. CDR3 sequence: CASSLPPAVAGEQFF. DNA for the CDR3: TGCGCCAGCAGCTTACCCCCTGCCGTTGCGGGGGAGCAGTTCTTC.

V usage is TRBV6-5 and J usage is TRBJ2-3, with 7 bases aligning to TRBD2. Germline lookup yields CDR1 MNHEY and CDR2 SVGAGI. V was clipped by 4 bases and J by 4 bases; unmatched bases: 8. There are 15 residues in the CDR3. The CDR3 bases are TGTGCCAGCAGTTCCGGCGGGAGTGACCCAGATACGCAGTATTTT. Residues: CASSSGGSDPDTQYF.

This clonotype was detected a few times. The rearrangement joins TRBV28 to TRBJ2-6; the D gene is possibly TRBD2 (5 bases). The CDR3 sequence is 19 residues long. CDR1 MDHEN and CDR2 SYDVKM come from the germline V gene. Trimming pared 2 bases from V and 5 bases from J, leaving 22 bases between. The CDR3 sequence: CASSLGGRKTKFWANVLTF. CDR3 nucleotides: TGTGCCAGCAGTTTAGGCGGGCGGAAAACTAAATTCTGGGCCAACGTCCTGACTTTC.

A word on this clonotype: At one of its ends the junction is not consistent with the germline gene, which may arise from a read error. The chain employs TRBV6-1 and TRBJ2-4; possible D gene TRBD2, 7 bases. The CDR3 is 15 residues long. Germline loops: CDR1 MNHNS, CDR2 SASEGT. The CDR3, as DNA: TGTGGCAGCAGCCAGGGCCGGGGGGCCAAAAACACTCAGTATTTC. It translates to CGSSQGRGAKNTQYF.

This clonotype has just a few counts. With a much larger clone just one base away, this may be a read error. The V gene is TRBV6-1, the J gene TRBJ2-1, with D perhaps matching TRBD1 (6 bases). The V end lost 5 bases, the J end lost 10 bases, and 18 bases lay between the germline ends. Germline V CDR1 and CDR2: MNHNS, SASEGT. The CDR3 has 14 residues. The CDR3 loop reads CASSTGTTSYEQFF. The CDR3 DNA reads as TGTGCCAGCAGTACCGGGACAACTTCCTACGAGCAGTTCTTC.

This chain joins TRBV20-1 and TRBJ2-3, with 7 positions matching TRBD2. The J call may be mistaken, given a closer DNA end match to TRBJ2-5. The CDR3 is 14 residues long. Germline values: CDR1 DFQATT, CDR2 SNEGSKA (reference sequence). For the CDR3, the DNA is TGCGCGGGTCCGGGAGGACTTGCCCCAGATACCCAGTACTTC. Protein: CAGPGGLAPDTQYF.